Below are 22 T cell receptor beta chains sequenced from a single sample in a study of OX40 agonist ivuxolimab in advanced cancers. Sequencing was performed with immunoSEQ multiplex PCR; in TCRdb, only in-frame clones are kept and a portion is missing. Among fewer than 70,000 clones listed, about 90% were seen once. Sequences were derived from CD4+ or CD8+ T cells sorted from blood, sampled in a trial of the OX40 agonist ivuxolimab. These receptors were obtained from an adult with an advanced solid tumor such as melanoma, head and neck, liver or kidney cancer.

The chain is built from TRBV6-6 and TRBJ2-1, with a possible D match to TRBD2 (6 bases). The CDR3 consists of 13 residues. Germline lookup yields CDR1 MNHNY and CDR2 SVGAGI (reference sequence). Trimming took 9 bases from V and 5 from J, leaving 14 bases between them. CDR3 coding DNA: TGTGCCAGTGATGGACTACCCGACAATGAGCAGTTCTTC. It yields the protein CASDGLPDNEQFF.

The chain employs TRBV7-9 and TRBJ1-2; D is possibly TRBD1 (5 bases). The CDR3 is made up of 13 amino acids. V lost 5 bases to trimming and J lost 8 bases, with 15 bases between them. Looked up from germline, CDR1 is SEHNR and CDR2 is FQNEAQ (reference sequence). The CDR3 nucleotides read TGTGCCAGCAGCGACAGCGGCAGTTACGGCTACACCTTC. This encodes CASSDSGSYGYTF.

This sequence joins TRBV5-4 and TRBJ2-5, with TRBD2 as a possible D gene (6 bases). The V and J ends lost 4 bases and 11 bases respectively, with 21 bases between them. This CDR3 has 14 amino acids. The germline CDR1 and CDR2 sequences are SGHNT and YYREEE (reference sequence). In DNA, the CDR3 is TGTGCCAGCAGCCCCGGGAATCCAATACGGGGGCAGTACTTC. Protein: CASSPGNPIRGQYF. The full variable domain, completed using reference TRBV5-4 and TRBJ2-5, is ETGVTQSPTHLIKTRGQQVTLRCSSQSGHNTVSWYQQALGQGPQFIFQYYREEENGRGNFPPRFSGLQFPNYSSELNVNALELDDSALYLCASSPGNPIRGQYFGPGTRLLVL.

This clone came up a few times. The rearrangement uses TRBV7-8 and TRBJ2-3; no clear D. Germline V gives CDR1 SGHVS, CDR2 FQNEAQ. Trimming cost V 5 bases and J 2 bases, with 5 bases left between them. The CDR3 extends over 12 amino acids. The CDR3 DNA reads as TGTGCCAGCAGCCGGAACACAGATACGCAGTATTTT. Translated, it gives CASSRNTDTQYF.

V usage is TRBV9 and J usage is TRBJ1-3; the D is unclear. Trimming shortened V by 1 base and J by 3 bases, and 5 bases separated the two germline ends. The CDR3 spans 13 residues. In germline, CDR1 is SGDLS, CDR2 YYNGEE. The CDR3, as DNA: TGTGCCAGCAGCGTAATGGGTGGAAACACCATATATTTT. Translated: CASSVMGGNTIYF. Full variable domain (rest looked up from reference TRBV9 and TRBJ1-3): DSGVTQTPKHLITATGQRVTLRCSPRSGDLSVYWYQQSLDQGLQFLIQYYNGEERAKGNILERFSAQQFPDLHSELNLSSLELGDSALYFCASSVMGGNTIYFGEGSWLTVV.

The chain has TRBV28 and TRBJ1-2; tentatively, D is TRBD1 (5 bases). Trimming shortened V by 4 bases and J by 5 bases, and 11 bases separated the two germline ends. This CDR3 has 13 amino acids. Germline values: CDR1 MDHEN, CDR2 SYDVKM. In nucleotides, the CDR3 is TGTGCCAGCAGTTCTGACAGCCGATATGGCTACACCTTC. Encoded protein: CASSSDSRYGYTF.

This chain uses TRBV6-6 with TRBJ2-7; D might be TRBD1 (6 bases). V was cut by 4 bases and J by 3 bases, with 13 bases left in between. The CDR3 consists of 14 residues. Germline-derived CDR1 and CDR2 are MNHNY and SVGAGI (reference sequence). The CDR3 is CASSSGTPLYEQYF. The CDR3 nucleotides read TGTGCCAGCAGTTCCGGGACACCCCTCTACGAGCAGTACTTC.

This clone was detected once. The rearrangement uses TRBV10-1 and TRBJ2-1; 14 bases agree with TRBD2. The CDR3 contains 16 residues. CDR1 and CDR2 from the germline V gene are WNHNN and SYGVQD (reference sequence). Unmatched junction bases numbered 6, after V lost 3 bases and J lost 8 bases. CDR3 amino acids: CASSDTGTSGSDEQFF. For the CDR3, the DNA is TGCGCCAGCAGTGACACTGGGACTAGCGGGAGCGATGAGCAGTTCTTC.

This clone showed up just once. The gene calls are TRBV7-1 and TRBJ2-7; D is perhaps TRBD1 or TRBD2 (5 bases each). TRBV7-1 is reported as an ORF; its role is uncertain. V was pared by 5 bases and J by 0 bases, with 11 bases between. CDR3 length equals 14 residues. The CDR3 DNA reads as TGTGCCAGCAGCACGGGACGGCTCTCCTACGAGCAGTACTTC. It translates to CASSTGRLSYEQYF.

This chain links TRBV7-6 with TRBJ1-4; TRBD1 is a possible D gene (6 bases). Germline V CDR1 and CDR2: SGHVS, FNYEAQ. V was shortened by 0 bases and J by 8 bases, with 13 bases between the two germline ends. The CDR3 length is 15 residues. DNA for the CDR3: TGTGCCAGCAGCTTAGCAGGGGGGAGGGAGGAAAAACTGTTTTTT. It codes for CASSLAGGREEKLFF.

The chain employs TRBV18 and TRBJ2-4; 7 bases are a match to TRBD2. From germline, CDR1 is KGHSH and CDR2 LQKENI. The CDR3 runs 12 residues. Unmatched junction bases numbered 3, after V lost 3 bases and J lost 10 bases. The CDR3: CASSPAGGIQYF. The CDR3 DNA follows: TGTGCCAGCTCACCGGCCGGGGGGATTCAGTACTTC.

The chain is built from TRBV7-8 and TRBJ1-1; 7 positions agree with TRBD1. Germline trimming cut 1 base from V and 10 bases from J; bases unmatched to any gene: 6. Germline CDR1 is SGHVS and CDR2 is FQNEAQ. This CDR3 spans 13 amino acids. CDR3 in amino acids: CASSLERQGIAFF. Written as DNA, the CDR3 is TGTGCCAGCAGCTTAGAGAGACAGGGTATAGCTTTCTTT.

The genes are TRBV28 and TRBJ2-7; the D is unclear. The germline CDR1 and CDR2 sequences are MDHEN and SYDVKM. This CDR3 is built from 13 residues. V was cut by 3 bases and J by 3 bases, with 9 bases left in between. CDR3 sequence reads: CASSFSRSYEQYF. Written as DNA, the CDR3 is TGTGCCAGCAGTTTTTCGCGCAGCTACGAGCAGTACTTC.

The genes are TRBV5-4 and TRBJ2-7, with D maybe TRBD2 (6 bases). This CDR3 contains 14 residues. Germline assignment: CDR1 SGHNT and CDR2 YYREEE (reference sequence). The V gene lost 3 bases and the J gene lost 0 bases, with 10 bases spanning the gap. CDR3 sequence (DNA): TGTGCCAGCAGCTCCGCGGACTACTCCTACGAGCAGTACTTC. Translated, it gives CASSSADYSYEQYF. The full variable domain, its missing parts supplied by reference TRBV5-4 and TRBJ2-7, is ETGVTQSPTHLIKTRGQQVTLRCSSQSGHNTVSWYQQALGQGPQFIFQYYREEENGRGNFPPRFSGLQFPNYSSELNVNALELDDSALYLCASSSADYSYEQYFGPGTRLTVT.

This chain's CDR3 is CATAGGGKVWGTEAFF. Here the CDR3 DNA reads TGTGCCACGGCTGGTGGGGGAAAGGTGTGGGGCACTGAAGCTTTCTTT. The chain recombines TRBV10-3 with TRBJ1-1, with D perhaps TRBD1 (5 bases). This CDR3 is built from 16 residues. Between the trimmed V and J ends, which lost 10 bases and 4 bases, there was a span of 25 bases. The germline V gene encodes CDR1 ENHRY and CDR2 SYGVKD.

The DNA of the CDR3 is TGTGCCAGCTCACCACCGTCAGGGAACAAAGAAGAGACCCAGTACTTC. Protein: CASSPPSGNKEETQYF. V usage is TRBV18 and J usage is TRBJ2-5; TRBD1 is a possible D gene (5 bases). From germline, CDR1 is KGHSH and CDR2 LQKENI. CDR3 size: 16 residues. V lost 0 bases and J 3 bases, leaving 14 bases between the germline ends.

This clone was seen a single time. The genes are TRBV29-1 and TRBJ2-3; weak D call: TRBD2 (6 bases). This CDR3 has 12 residues. Per germline, CDR1 SQVTM and CDR2 ANQGSEA. The V end was cut by 4 bases, the J end by 4 bases, with 9 bases between. The CDR3 bases are TGCAGCGTTGCGGCGGGGTCAGATACGCAGTATTTT. Its translation: CSVAAGSDTQYF.

This chain connects TRBV19 to TRBJ2-1; the D is unclear. The germline CDR1 and CDR2 sequences are LNHDA and SQIVND (reference sequence). V dropped 3 bases and J dropped 7 bases, with 7 bases sitting between them. This CDR3 comprises 12 residues. The CDR3 bases are TGTGCCAGTAGTATCCGAGGAAATGAGCAGTTCTTC. Amino acids: CASSIRGNEQFF.

The chain is built from TRBV4-1 and TRBJ2-5, with a possible D match to TRBD1 (6 bases). Trimming shortened V by 4 bases and J by 5 bases, and 11 bases separated the two germline ends. This CDR3 is 13 amino acids long. Germline V lookup: CDR1 MGHRA, CDR2 YSYEKL. The CDR3 DNA sequence: TGCGCCAGCAGCCGGGGGCCCCAGGAGACCCAGTACTTC. Translation gives CASSRGPQETQYF.

The rearrangement links TRBV6-5 to TRBJ1-4; a possible D gene is TRBD1 (5 bases). The CDR3 totals 13 residues. V lost 0 bases, J lost 14 bases, and 13 bases lay in between. Germline assignment: CDR1 MNHEY and CDR2 SVGAGI. The CDR3 nucleotides read TGTGCCAGCAGTTACTCGAGCCCGGGGCAGCTGTTTTTT. This gives the protein CASSYSSPGQLFF.

This clone came up once. The chain is built from TRBV9 and TRBJ2-7; D not resolved. This CDR3 is 15 amino acids long. In germline, CDR1 is SGDLS, CDR2 YYNGEE. The V end lost 0 bases, the J end lost 0 bases, and 10 bases lay between the germline ends. The CDR3 is CASSVGVQSSYEQYF. The CDR3 DNA reads TGTGCCAGCAGCGTAGGTGTGCAGAGCTCCTACGAGCAGTACTTC.

The chain has TRBV19 and TRBJ2-1; 10 bases agree with TRBD2. Germline V CDR1 and CDR2: LNHDA, SQIVND (reference sequence). The CDR3 consists of 15 residues. V gave up 4 bases and J gave up 3 bases; unmatched junction bases: 3. The CDR3 loop is CASSTRTSGYNEQFF. DNA for the CDR3: TGTGCCAGTAGTACCCGGACTAGCGGCTACAATGAGCAGTTCTTC.